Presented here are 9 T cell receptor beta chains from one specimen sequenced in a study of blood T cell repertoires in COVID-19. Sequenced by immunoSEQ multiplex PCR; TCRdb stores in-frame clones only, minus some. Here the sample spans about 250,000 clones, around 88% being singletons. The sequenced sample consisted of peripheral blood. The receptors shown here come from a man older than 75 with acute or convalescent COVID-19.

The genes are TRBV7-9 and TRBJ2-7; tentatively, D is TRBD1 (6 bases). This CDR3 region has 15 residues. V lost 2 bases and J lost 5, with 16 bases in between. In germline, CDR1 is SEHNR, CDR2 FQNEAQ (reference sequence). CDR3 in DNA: TGTGCCAGCAGCTTACAGGTAGGGGGAATCGACGAGCAGTACTTC. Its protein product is CASSLQVGGIDEQYF. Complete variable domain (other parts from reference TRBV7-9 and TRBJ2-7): DTGVSQNPRHKITKRGQNVTFRCDPISEHNRLYWYRQTLGQGPEFLTYFQNEAQLEKSRLLSDRFSAERPKGSFSTLEIQRTEQGDSAMYLCASSLQVGGIDEQYFGPGTRLTVT.

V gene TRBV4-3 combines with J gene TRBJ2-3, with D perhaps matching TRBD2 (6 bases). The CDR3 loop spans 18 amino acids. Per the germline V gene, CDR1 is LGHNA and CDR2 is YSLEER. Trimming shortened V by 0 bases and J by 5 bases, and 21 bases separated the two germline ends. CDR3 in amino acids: CASSQDNLEGLRGDTQYF. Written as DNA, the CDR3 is TGCGCCAGCAGCCAAGACAATTTGGAGGGACTCCGCGGAGATACGCAGTATTTT.

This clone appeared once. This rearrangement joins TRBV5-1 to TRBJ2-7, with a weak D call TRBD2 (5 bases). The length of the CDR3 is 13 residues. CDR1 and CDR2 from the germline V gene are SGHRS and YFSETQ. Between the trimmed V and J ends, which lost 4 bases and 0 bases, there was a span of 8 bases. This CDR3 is CASSGRDSYEQYF. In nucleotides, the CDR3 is TGCGCCAGCAGCGGACGGGACTCCTACGAGCAGTACTTC.

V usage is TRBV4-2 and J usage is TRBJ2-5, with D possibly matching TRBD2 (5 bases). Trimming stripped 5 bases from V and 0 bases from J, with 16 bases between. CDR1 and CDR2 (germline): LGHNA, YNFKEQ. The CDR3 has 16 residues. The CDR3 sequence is CASSSTATGYQETQYF. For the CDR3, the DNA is TGTGCCAGCAGCTCCACCGCGACGGGGTACCAAGAGACCCAGTACTTC.

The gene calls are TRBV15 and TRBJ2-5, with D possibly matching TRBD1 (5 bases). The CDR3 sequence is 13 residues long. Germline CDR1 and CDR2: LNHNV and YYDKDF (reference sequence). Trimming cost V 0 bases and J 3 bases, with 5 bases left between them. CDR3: CATSRDREETQYF. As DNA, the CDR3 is TGTGCCACCAGCAGAGACAGGGAAGAGACCCAGTACTTC.

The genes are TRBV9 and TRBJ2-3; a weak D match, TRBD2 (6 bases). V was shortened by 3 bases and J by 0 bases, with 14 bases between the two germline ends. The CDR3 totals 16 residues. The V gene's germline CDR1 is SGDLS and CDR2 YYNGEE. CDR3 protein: CASSALSGSSTDTQYF. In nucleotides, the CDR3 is TGTGCCAGCAGCGCTCTTAGCGGCTCTAGCACAGATACGCAGTATTTT.

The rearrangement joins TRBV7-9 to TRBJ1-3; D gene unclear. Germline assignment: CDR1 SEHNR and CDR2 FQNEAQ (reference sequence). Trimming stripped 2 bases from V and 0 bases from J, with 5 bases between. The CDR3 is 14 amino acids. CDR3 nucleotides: TGTGCCAGCAGCTTACGGGTCTCTGGAAACACCATATATTTT. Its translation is CASSLRVSGNTIYF.

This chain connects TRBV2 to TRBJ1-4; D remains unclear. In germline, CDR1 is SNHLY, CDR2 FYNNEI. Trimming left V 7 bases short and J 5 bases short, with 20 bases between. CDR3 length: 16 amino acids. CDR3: CASTALTVRPNEKLFF. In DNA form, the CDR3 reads TGTGCCAGCACCGCTCTCACAGTCCGCCCAAATGAAAAACTGTTTTTT.

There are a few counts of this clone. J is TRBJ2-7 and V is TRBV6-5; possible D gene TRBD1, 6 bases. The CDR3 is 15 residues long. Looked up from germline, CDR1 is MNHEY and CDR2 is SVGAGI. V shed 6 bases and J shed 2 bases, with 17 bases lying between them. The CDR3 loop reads CASRPMTGLPYEQYF. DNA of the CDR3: TGTGCCAGCAGACCCATGACAGGTTTACCCTACGAGCAGTACTTC.